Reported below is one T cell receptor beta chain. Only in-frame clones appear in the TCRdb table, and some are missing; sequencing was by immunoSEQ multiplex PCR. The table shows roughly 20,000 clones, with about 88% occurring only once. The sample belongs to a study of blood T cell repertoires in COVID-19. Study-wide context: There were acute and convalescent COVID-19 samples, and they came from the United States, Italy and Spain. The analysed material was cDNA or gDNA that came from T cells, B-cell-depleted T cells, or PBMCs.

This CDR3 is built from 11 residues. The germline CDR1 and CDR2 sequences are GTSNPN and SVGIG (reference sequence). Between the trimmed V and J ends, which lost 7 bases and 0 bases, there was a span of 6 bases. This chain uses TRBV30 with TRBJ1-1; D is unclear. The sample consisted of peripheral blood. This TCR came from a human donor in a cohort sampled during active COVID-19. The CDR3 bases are TGTGCCTTCGGGTTGAACACTGAAGCTTTCTTT. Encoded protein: CAFGLNTEAFF.